Following are 32 T cell receptor beta chains from one sample sequenced in a study of cytomegalovirus exposure and HLA in healthy donors. The PCR was carried out with 60 Vbeta primers and 13 Jbeta primers. Repertoires were generated with immunoSEQ multiplex PCR, while TCRdb's copy carries only in-frame clones and drops some. Of around 190,000 clones listed, over 75% were seen once; the top ten hold about 2.4%. Input material: PBMCs. Source of these receptors: a man in his 60s in good health and CMV-seronegative.

This chain's CDR3 is CASSKDRANTGELFF. The CDR3 DNA is TGTGCCAGTAGTAAGGACAGGGCGAACACCGGGGAGCTGTTTTTT. The rearrangement links TRBV19 to TRBJ2-2; the match to TRBD1 covers 8 bases. This CDR3 region has 15 residues. The germline gives CDR1 LNHDA, CDR2 SQIVND (reference sequence). The J segment lost 0 bases and the V segment lost 4 bases, leaving 1 base of the junction unmatched.

The chain couples TRBV6-1 to TRBJ1-2, with 7 bases fitting TRBD1. The CDR3 is 15 residues long. Losses at the gene ends were 6 bases for V and 6 bases for J; bases not matched to a gene: 13. Germline CDR1 and CDR2: MNHNS and SASEGT. The CDR3 DNA sequence: TGTGCCAGCAGAGAGCCGGGACAGCTTTCCCATGGCTACACCTTC. Amino acid sequence: CASREPGQLSHGYTF.

The chain combines TRBV27 with TRBJ1-1, with a tentative D call TRBD1 (5 bases). The germline V and J ends were trimmed by 3 bases and 6 bases, with 14 bases remaining between them. CDR3 length: 14 amino acids. Germline V lookup: CDR1 MNHEY, CDR2 SMNVEV (reference sequence). The CDR3 spells CASSLGGVSSEAFF. In DNA form, the CDR3 reads TGTGCCAGCAGTTTGGGGGGAGTATCGTCTGAAGCTTTCTTT.

The V call is TRBV2, the J call TRBJ1-1, with a tentative D call TRBD1 (6 bases). From germline, CDR1 is SNHLY and CDR2 FYNNEI. The CDR3 length is 15 residues. V lost 2 bases and J 1 base, leaving 11 bases between the germline ends. CDR3 coding DNA: TGTGCCAGCAGTGAAACCCGGACAGCGAACACTGAAGCTTTCTTT. Residues: CASSETRTANTEAFF. Combining the CDR3 with reference TRBV2 and TRBJ1-1 gives the whole variable domain EPEVTQTPSHQVTQMGQEVILRCVPISNHLYFYWYRQILGQKVEFLVSFYNNEISEKSEIFDDQFSVERPDGSNFTLKIRSTKLEDSAMYFCASSETRTANTEAFFGQGTRLTVV.

The rearrangement uses TRBV2 and TRBJ1-1; D gene ambiguous. Germline V gene lookup returns CDR1 SNHLY and CDR2 FYNNEI. CDR3 length: 11 amino acids. Trimming took 6 bases from V and 5 from J, leaving 7 bases between them. CDR3 DNA sequence: TGTGCCAGCAGGGAGGGAACTGAAGCTTTCTTT. Translation gives CASREGTEAFF.

The V and J genes are TRBV7-9 and TRBJ2-7; a possible D gene is TRBD1 (6 bases). CDR1 is SEHNR, CDR2 FQNEAQ, per germline (reference sequence). The CDR3 is 14 amino acids. Deletions cut 3 bases from V and 0 bases from J, with 9 bases between. The CDR3 loop reads CASSLQGNSYEQYF. CDR3 coding DNA: TGTGCCAGCAGCTTGCAGGGGAACTCCTACGAGCAGTACTTC.

This clone was counted a few times. V and J are TRBV19 and TRBJ2-3; 8 positions agree with TRBD1. Per germline, CDR1 LNHDA and CDR2 SQIVND (reference sequence). This CDR3 region has 17 residues. V gave up 3 bases and J gave up 4 bases; unmatched junction bases: 12. The CDR3 sequence is CASSIGQGMIGADTQYF. The CDR3 nucleotides read TGTGCCAGTAGTATTGGACAGGGAATGATAGGCGCAGATACGCAGTATTTT.

This rearrangement joins TRBV2 to TRBJ1-1; 8 positions match TRBD1. CDR1 SNHLY and CDR2 FYNNEI come from the germline V gene. Trimming removed 6 bases from V and 5 bases from J; junction bases left unmatched: 5. This CDR3 region has 13 residues. The DNA of the CDR3 is TGTGCCAGCAGCCAGGGGGCTGAAACTGAAGCTTTCTTT. Protein: CASSQGAETEAFF.

The V and J genes are TRBV28 and TRBJ2-7, with D maybe TRBD1 (5 bases). The CDR3 runs to 14 residues. Looked up from germline, CDR1 is MDHEN and CDR2 is SYDVKM. The ends were cut back, 1 base at V and 5 bases at J, with 12 bases in the middle. The CDR3 DNA follows: TGTGCCAGCAGTTTATCAGGGCTGGGGAACGAGCAGTACTTC. Residues: CASSLSGLGNEQYF.

V is TRBV5-1 and J is TRBJ2-3, with TRBD1 as a possible D gene (5 bases). The CDR3 consists of 15 residues. Germline CDR1 reads SGHRS; CDR2 reads YFSETQ. Trimming took off 0 bases at V and 2 bases at J, with 10 bases between the two ends. Here the CDR3 DNA reads TGCGCCAGCAGCTTGGGGGGCAGGGCCACAGATACGCAGTATTTT. The encoded protein is CASSLGGRATDTQYF.

This clone came up a few times. This sequence joins TRBV14 and TRBJ2-7; 7 bases align to TRBD1. Germline V gene data show CDR1 as SGHDN and CDR2 as FVKESK. This CDR3 comprises 13 residues. V was clipped by 5 bases and J by 2 bases; unmatched bases: 3. The CDR3 is CASSRQGTYEQYF. DNA of the CDR3: TGTGCCAGCAGCAGACAGGGAACCTACGAGCAGTACTTC.

V gene TRBV10-3 combines with J gene TRBJ2-5; 11 bases align to TRBD2. Germline CDR1 ENHRY, CDR2 SYGVKD. The CDR3 loop spans 16 amino acids. V shed 0 bases and J 5 bases; nucleotides not matched to a gene: 5. The CDR3 here is CAISESTSGSKETQYF. Written as DNA, the CDR3 is TGTGCCATCAGTGAGTCAACTAGCGGGAGTAAGGAGACCCAGTACTTC.

The chain carries TRBV27 and TRBJ2-3, with D possibly matching TRBD1 (6 bases). There are 16 residues in the CDR3. The V gene's germline CDR1 is MNHEY and CDR2 SMNVEV (reference sequence). Trimming took off 5 bases at V and 4 bases at J, with 19 bases between the two ends. This CDR3 is CASSPWDTPSPDTQYF. In DNA, the CDR3 is TGTGCCAGCAGTCCATGGGACACCCCCTCTCCAGATACGCAGTATTTT.

This clone was counted between two and nine times. The chain uses TRBV10-1 and TRBJ1-5; weak D call: TRBD1 (5 bases). The CDR3 has 12 amino acids. Germline CDR1 and CDR2: WNHNN and SYGVQD (reference sequence). Trimming removed 9 bases from V and 3 bases from J, with 9 bases in between. CDR3 loop: CASTGNNQPQHF. For the CDR3, the DNA is TGCGCCAGTACAGGCAACAATCAGCCCCAGCATTTT.

The J gene is TRBJ2-3, the V gene TRBV5-6, with 12 positions matching TRBD2. Losses at the gene ends were 4 bases for V and 11 bases for J; bases not matched to a gene: 8. CDR3 length: 14 amino acids. Germline CDR1 SGHDT, CDR2 YYEEEE. The CDR3 bases are TGTGCCAGCAGCCTGGGACTAGCGGGCGTGGTGCAGTATTTT. This sequence encodes CASSLGLAGVVQYF.

The V gene is TRBV7-9, the J gene TRBJ2-5; D is possibly TRBD2 (5 bases). Germline loops: CDR1 SEHNR, CDR2 FQNEAQ (reference sequence). This CDR3 region has 15 residues. Trimming shortened V by 4 bases and J by 5 bases, and 17 bases separated the two germline ends. The CDR3 protein is CASSSTEVGVETQYF. CDR3 nucleotide sequence: TGTGCCAGCAGCTCGACGGAGGTGGGCGTTGAGACCCAGTACTTC. Full variable domain (missing parts from reference TRBV7-9 and TRBJ2-5): DTGVSQNPRHKITKRGQNVTFRCDPISEHNRLYWYRQTLGQGPEFLTYFQNEAQLEKSRLLSDRFSAERPKGSFSTLEIQRTEQGDSAMYLCASSSTEVGVETQYFGPGTRLLVL.

The J gene is TRBJ2-3, the V gene TRBV21-1; TRBD2, the D gene given by the table, was not confirmed from the DNA. TRBV21-1 is flagged as a pseudogene. The CDR3 is 12 amino acids. CDR3 in DNA: TGTGCCAGCAGCAAGGGGGGGGATACGCAGTATTTT. Its translation: CASSKGGDTQYF.

V gene TRBV15 combines with J gene TRBJ1-2; weak D call: TRBD1 (6 bases). The CDR3 spans 14 residues. The germline V gene encodes CDR1 LNHNV and CDR2 YYDKDF (reference sequence). V was pared by 0 bases and J by 7 bases, with 12 bases between. The chain's CDR3 is CATSRDRVGGGYTF. The CDR3 DNA sequence: TGTGCCACCAGCAGAGACAGGGTAGGGGGTGGCTACACCTTC.

This clone occurred many times. The chain combines TRBV7-9 with TRBJ2-2, with D unresolved. The germline gives CDR1 SEHNR, CDR2 FQNEAQ (reference sequence). This CDR3 is built from 15 residues. V gave up 4 bases and J gave up 0 bases, with 9 bases separating them. In DNA form, the CDR3 reads TGTGCCAGCAGCTGGGCGAGTTCGAACACCGGGGAGCTGTTTTTT. Residues: CASSWASSNTGELFF.

The chain links TRBV2 to TRBJ1-1, with 9 bases that match TRBD1. In germline, CDR1 is SNHLY, CDR2 FYNNEI. The CDR3 spans 17 residues. The junction had 7 bases not matched to a gene; V was cut back by 1 base and J by 1 base. Written as DNA, the CDR3 is TGTGCCAGCAGTGAAGACAGGGGGCAGGTCGGGAACACTGAAGCTTTCTTT. Amino acid sequence: CASSEDRGQVGNTEAFF.

The chain has TRBV5-1 and TRBJ1-1; 7 bases match TRBD1. The CDR3 spans 16 residues. The germline CDR1 and CDR2 sequences are SGHRS and YFSETQ. Trimming removed 3 bases from V and 1 base from J; junction bases left unmatched: 9. CDR3 protein: CASSSEAGQANTEAFF. The CDR3, as DNA: TGCGCCAGCAGCTCAGAAGCCGGACAGGCGAACACTGAAGCTTTCTTT.

The rearrangement joins TRBV9 to TRBJ1-1, with 7 bases fitting TRBD1. This CDR3 region has 15 residues. V lost 4 bases, J lost 4 bases, and 10 bases stayed unmatched. Germline CDR1 and CDR2: SGDLS and YYNGEE. The CDR3 DNA sequence: TGTGCCAGCAGCCCAAGACAGGGATCGGCCACTGAAGCTTTCTTT. Its protein is CASSPRQGSATEAFF. Supplemented by reference TRBV9 and TRBJ1-1, the full variable domain reads DSGVTQTPKHLITATGQRVTLRCSPRSGDLSVYWYQQSLDQGLQFLIQYYNGEERAKGNILERFSAQQFPDLHSELNLSSLELGDSALYFCASSPRQGSATEAFFGQGTRLTVV.

This clone was observed a few times. V and J are TRBV6-5 and TRBJ1-2; 7 nucleotides agree with TRBD1. V was clipped by 6 bases and J by 0 bases; unmatched bases: 7. Per the germline V gene, CDR1 is MNHEY and CDR2 is SVGAGI. This CDR3 has 15 residues. CDR3 protein: CASRSGQPPNYGYTF. CDR3 DNA sequence: TGTGCCAGCAGGTCGGGACAGCCACCTAACTATGGCTACACCTTC.

The chain has TRBV4-1 and TRBJ2-1; perhaps TRBD2 as D (6 bases). V was pared by 0 bases and J by 5 bases, with 17 bases between. In germline, CDR1 is MGHRA, CDR2 YSYEKL. CDR3 length equals 17 residues. Written as DNA, the CDR3 is TGCGCCAGCAGCCAAGATCCATCGGAGGGGATCAACAATGAGCAGTTCTTC. Translated: CASSQDPSEGINNEQFF.

This clone occurred a few times. The rearrangement uses TRBV28 and TRBJ1-2, with TRBD1 identical over 9 bases. The germline V gene encodes CDR1 MDHEN and CDR2 SYDVKM. The CDR3 covers 16 residues. The trim removed 5 bases at V and 4 bases at J, leaving 11 bases unmatched. The CDR3 is CASSDATGTGSYGYTF. As DNA, the CDR3 is TGTGCCAGCAGTGATGCGACGGGGACAGGGAGCTATGGCTACACCTTC.

V gene TRBV7-9 combines with J gene TRBJ2-7; D perhaps matches TRBD1 (6 bases). The CDR3 runs to 15 residues. V shed 5 bases and J shed 2 bases, with 16 bases lying between them. CDR1 is SEHNR and CDR2 is FQNEAQ in the germline V gene (reference sequence). CDR3 sequence (DNA): TGTGCCAGCAGCGAGCAGGGGACGAGGGCCTACGAGCAGTACTTC. Protein sequence: CASSEQGTRAYEQYF. Together with reference TRBV7-9 and TRBJ2-7, the CDR3 gives the full variable domain: DTGVSQNPRHKITKRGQNVTFRCDPISEHNRLYWYRQTLGQGPEFLTYFQNEAQLEKSRLLSDRFSAERPKGSFSTLEIQRTEQGDSAMYLCASSEQGTRAYEQYFGPGTRLTVT.

The chain couples TRBV5-8 to TRBJ2-7, with 9 bases aligning to TRBD2. This CDR3 contains 14 residues. Losses at the gene ends were 0 bases for V and 3 bases for J; bases not matched to a gene: 1. The germline V gene encodes CDR1 SGHTS and CDR2 YDEGEE. The CDR3 region is CASSLEAGGYEQYF. The CDR3 DNA is TGTGCCAGCAGCTTGGAAGCGGGAGGCTACGAGCAGTACTTC.

The genes are TRBV19 and TRBJ2-3; 9 nucleotides line up with TRBD2. V lost 3 bases and J lost 5; bases outside the gene matches: 12. The length of the CDR3 is 17 residues. The germline gives CDR1 LNHDA, CDR2 SQIVND (reference sequence). The CDR3 DNA reads TGTGCCAGTAGTATCCCCAGCGGGGGGCCGGGGGGAGATACGCAGTATTTT. Translating it yields CASSIPSGGPGGDTQYF.

The V gene is TRBV5-1, the J gene TRBJ1-2, with TRBD1 matching 7 bases. Trimming cost V 3 bases and J 0 bases; bases outside gene matches: 11. This CDR3 is 17 amino acids long. CDR1 is SGHRS, CDR2 YFSETQ, per germline. The CDR3 DNA follows: TGCGCCAGCAGCTCCACTCCCGGACAGGATACTAACTATGGCTACACCTTC. The encoded protein is CASSSTPGQDTNYGYTF.

This chain links TRBV27 with TRBJ1-1; D is perhaps TRBD1 (6 bases). The germline CDR1 and CDR2 sequences are MNHEY and SMNVEV (reference sequence). Trimming left V 2 bases short and J 8 bases short, with 12 bases between. The CDR3 is 13 residues long. CDR3 sequence: CASSLRWTEEAFF. Here the CDR3 DNA reads TGTGCCAGCAGTTTACGTTGGACAGAAGAAGCTTTCTTT.

The chain uses TRBV5-1 and TRBJ2-4, with D possibly TRBD2 on 6 matching bases. This CDR3 is built from 15 residues. Germline-derived CDR1 and CDR2 are SGHRS and YFSETQ. Trimming took 0 bases from V and 3 from J, leaving 10 bases between them. As DNA, the CDR3 is TGCGCCAGCAGCTTGGGGGAGACTAGCAAAAACATTCAGTACTTC. As protein: CASSLGETSKNIQYF.

This clone came up a few times. In nucleotides, the CDR3 is TGTGCCAGCAGCAAAAAGATCGGGAGCGATACCTACGAGCAGTACTTC. This codes for CASSKKIGSDTYEQYF. The gene calls are TRBV21-1 and TRBJ2-7; TRBD2, the D gene given by the table, was not confirmed from the DNA. TRBV21-1 is termed a pseudogene. The CDR3 spans 16 residues.